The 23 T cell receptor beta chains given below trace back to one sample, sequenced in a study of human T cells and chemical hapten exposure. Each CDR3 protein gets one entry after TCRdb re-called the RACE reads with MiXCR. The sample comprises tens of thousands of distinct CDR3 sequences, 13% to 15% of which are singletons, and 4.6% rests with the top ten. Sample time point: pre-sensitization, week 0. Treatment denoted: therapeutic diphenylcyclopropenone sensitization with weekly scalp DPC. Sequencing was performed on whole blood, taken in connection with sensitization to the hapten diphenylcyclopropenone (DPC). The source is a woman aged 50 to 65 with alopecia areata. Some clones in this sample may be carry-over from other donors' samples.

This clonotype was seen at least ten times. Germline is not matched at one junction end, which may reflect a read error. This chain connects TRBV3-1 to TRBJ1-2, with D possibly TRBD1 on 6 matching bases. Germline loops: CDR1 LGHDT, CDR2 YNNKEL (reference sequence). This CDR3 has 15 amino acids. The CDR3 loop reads CASSQDVRTEAAQNF. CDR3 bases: TGTGCCAGCAGCCAAGATGTTAGGACAGAGGCGGCCCAGAACTTC.

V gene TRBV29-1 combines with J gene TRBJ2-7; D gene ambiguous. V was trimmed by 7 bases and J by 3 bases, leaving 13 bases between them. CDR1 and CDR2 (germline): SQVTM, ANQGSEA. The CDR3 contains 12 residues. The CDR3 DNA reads TGCAGCGCTGGGCCTACTGTCTACGAGCAGTACTTC. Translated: CSAGPTVYEQYF.

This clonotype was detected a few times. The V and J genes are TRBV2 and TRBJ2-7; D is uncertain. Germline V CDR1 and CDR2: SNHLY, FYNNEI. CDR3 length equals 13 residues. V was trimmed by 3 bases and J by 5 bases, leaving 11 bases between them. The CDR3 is CASSESLWDEQYF. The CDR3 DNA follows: TGTGCCAGCAGTGAGTCCCTTTGGGACGAGCAGTACTTC. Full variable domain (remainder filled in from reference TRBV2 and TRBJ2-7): EPEVTQTPSHQVTQMGQEVILRCVPISNHLYFYWYRQILGQKVEFLVSFYNNEISEKSEIFDDQFSVERPDGSNFTLKIRSTKLEDSAMYFCASSESLWDEQYFGPGTRLTVT.

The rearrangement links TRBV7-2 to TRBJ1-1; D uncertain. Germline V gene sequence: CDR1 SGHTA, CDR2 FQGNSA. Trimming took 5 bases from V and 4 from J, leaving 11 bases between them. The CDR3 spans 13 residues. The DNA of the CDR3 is TGTGCCAGCAGCCTAGACTCGGTCACTGAAGCTTTCTTT. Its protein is CASSLDSVTEAFF.

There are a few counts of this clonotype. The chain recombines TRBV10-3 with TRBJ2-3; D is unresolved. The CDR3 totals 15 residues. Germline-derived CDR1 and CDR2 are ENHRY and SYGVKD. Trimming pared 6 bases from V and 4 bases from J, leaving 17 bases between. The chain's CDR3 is CAISPGRVRPDTQYF. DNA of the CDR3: TGTGCCATCAGCCCGGGTCGGGTCAGGCCAGATACGCAGTATTTT.

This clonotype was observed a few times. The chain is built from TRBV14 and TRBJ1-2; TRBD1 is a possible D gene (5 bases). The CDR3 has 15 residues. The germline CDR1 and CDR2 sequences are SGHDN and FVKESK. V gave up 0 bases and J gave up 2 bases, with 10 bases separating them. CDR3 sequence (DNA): TGTGCCAGCAGCCAAGATTTGTCAGGGAACTATGGCTACACCTTC. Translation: CASSQDLSGNYGYTF.

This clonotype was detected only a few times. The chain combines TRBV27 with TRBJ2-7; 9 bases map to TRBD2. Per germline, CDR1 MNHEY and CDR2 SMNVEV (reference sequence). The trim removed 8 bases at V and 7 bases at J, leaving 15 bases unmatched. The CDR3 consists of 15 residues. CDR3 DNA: TGTGCCAGCGGACCTAGCGGGAAGACCTCGTGGGAGCAGTACTTC. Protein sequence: CASGPSGKTSWEQYF.

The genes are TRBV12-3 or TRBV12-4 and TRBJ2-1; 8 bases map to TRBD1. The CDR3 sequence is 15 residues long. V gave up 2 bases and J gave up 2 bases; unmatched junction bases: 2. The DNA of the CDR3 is TGTGCCAGCAGTTTACCGGACAGGGCCTACAATGAGCAGTTCTTC. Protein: CASSLPDRAYNEQFF.

CDR3 protein: CASSLVGDTHNEQFF. The DNA for the CDR3 is TGTGCCAGCAGTTTAGTCGGGGACACGCACAATGAGCAGTTCTTC. The V gene is TRBV28, the J gene TRBJ2-1; tentative D call: TRBD1 (6 bases). Germline CDR1 MDHEN, CDR2 SYDVKM. There are 15 residues in the CDR3. V lost 2 bases, J lost 5 bases, and 13 bases lay in between.

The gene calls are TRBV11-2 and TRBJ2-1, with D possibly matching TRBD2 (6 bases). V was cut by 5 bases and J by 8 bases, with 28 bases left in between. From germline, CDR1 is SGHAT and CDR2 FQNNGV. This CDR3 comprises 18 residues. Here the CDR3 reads CASSPTFGAGRNRDEQFF. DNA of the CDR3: TGTGCCAGCAGCCCTACTTTTGGGGCGGGGAGAAATAGGGATGAGCAGTTCTTC.

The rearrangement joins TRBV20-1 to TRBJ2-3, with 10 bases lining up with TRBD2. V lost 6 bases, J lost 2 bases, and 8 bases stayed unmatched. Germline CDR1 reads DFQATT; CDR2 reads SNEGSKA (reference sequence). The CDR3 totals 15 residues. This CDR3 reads CSAPIAGGVTDTQYF. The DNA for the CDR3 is TGCAGTGCCCCCATAGCGGGAGGAGTCACAGATACGCAGTATTTT.

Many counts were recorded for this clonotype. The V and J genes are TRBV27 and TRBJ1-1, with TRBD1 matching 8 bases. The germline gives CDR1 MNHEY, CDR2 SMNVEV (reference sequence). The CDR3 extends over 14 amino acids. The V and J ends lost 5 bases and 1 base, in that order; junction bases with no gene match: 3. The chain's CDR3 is CASSPGQGNTEAFF. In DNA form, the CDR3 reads TGTGCCAGCAGTCCAGGACAGGGGAACACTGAAGCTTTCTTT.

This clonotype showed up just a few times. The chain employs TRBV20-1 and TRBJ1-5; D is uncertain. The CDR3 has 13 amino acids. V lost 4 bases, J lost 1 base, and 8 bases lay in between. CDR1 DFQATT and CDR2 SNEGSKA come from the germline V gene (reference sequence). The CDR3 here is CSAMPDSNQPQHF. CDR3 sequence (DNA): TGCAGTGCTATGCCCGACAGCAATCAGCCCCAGCATTTT.

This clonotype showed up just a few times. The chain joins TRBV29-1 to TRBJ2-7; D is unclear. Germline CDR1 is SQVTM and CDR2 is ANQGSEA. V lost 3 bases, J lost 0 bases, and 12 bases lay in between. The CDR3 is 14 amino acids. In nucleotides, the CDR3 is TGCAGCGTTGAGAGTGCTGGCAGCTCCTACGAGCAGTACTTC. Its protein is CSVESAGSSYEQYF.

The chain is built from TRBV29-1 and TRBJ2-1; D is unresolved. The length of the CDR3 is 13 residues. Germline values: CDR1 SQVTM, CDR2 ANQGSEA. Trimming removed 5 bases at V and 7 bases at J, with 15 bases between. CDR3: CSVYPLGQNEQFF. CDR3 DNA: TGCAGCGTTTATCCTCTAGGTCAGAATGAGCAGTTCTTC.

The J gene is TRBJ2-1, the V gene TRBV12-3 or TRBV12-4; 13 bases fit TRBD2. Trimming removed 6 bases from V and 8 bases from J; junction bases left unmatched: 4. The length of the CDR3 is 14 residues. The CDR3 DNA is TGTGCCAGCAGCCGACTAGCGGGAGGCCATGAGCAGTTCTTC. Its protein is CASSRLAGGHEQFF.

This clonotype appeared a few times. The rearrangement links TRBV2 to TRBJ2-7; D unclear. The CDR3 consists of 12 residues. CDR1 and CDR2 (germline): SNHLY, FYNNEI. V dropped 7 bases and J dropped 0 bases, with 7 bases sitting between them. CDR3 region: CASKPLSYEQYF. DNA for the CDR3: TGTGCCAGCAAACCTCTCTCCTACGAGCAGTACTTC. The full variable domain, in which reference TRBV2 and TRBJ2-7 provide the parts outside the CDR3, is EPEVTQTPSHQVTQMGQEVILRCVPISNHLYFYWYRQILGQKVEFLVSFYNNEISEKSEIFDDQFSVERPDGSNFTLKIRSTKLEDSAMYFCASKPLSYEQYFGPGTRLTVT.

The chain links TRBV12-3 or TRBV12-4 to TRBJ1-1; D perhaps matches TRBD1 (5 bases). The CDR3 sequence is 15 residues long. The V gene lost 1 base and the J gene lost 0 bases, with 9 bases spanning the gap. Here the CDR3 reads CASSLGWGMNTEAFF. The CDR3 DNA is TGTGCCAGCAGTTTAGGCTGGGGGATGAACACTGAAGCTTTCTTT.

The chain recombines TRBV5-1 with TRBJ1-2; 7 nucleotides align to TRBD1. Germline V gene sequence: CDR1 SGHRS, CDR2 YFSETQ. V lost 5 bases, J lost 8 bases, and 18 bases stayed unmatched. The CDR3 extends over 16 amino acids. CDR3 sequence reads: CASSLTPTGTVEGYTF. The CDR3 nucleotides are TGCGCCAGCAGTCTTACCCCGACAGGGACTGTAGAAGGCTACACCTTC.

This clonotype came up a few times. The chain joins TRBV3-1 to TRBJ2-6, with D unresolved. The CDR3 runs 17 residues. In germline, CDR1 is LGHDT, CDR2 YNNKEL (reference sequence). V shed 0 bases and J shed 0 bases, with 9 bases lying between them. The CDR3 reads CASSQDLSGSGANVLTF. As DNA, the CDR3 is TGTGCCAGCAGCCAAGATCTGTCCGGCTCTGGGGCCAACGTCCTGACTTTC.

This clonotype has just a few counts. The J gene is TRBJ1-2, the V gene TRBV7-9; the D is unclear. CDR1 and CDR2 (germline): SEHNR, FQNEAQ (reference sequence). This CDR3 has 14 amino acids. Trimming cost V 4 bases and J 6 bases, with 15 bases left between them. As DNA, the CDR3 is TGTGCCAGCAGCTCCCGGCTTCAGGAGAATGGCTACACCTTC. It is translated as CASSSRLQENGYTF.

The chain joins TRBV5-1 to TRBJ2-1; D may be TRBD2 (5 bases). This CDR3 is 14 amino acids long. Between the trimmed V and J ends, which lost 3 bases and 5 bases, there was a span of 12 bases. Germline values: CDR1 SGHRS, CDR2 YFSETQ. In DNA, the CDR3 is TGCGCCAGCAGCTGGTCGGGGATTAACAATGAGCAGTTCTTC. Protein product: CASSWSGINNEQFF.

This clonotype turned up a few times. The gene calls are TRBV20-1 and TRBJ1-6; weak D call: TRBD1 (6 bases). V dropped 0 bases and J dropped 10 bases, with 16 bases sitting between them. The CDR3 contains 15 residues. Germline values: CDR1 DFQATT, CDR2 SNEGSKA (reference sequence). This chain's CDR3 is CSARELPGASSPLHF. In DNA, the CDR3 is TGCAGTGCTAGAGAATTACCGGGGGCTAGCTCACCCCTCCACTTT.